This TCR beta chain was retrieved from a study of blood T cell repertoires in COVID-19. Study at large: Sources were T cells, B-cell-depleted T cells, or PBMCs; the material itself was cDNA or gDNA.

As originally analysed: Estimation of nucleated cell counts relied on the amplification of reference gene primers. Produced via immunoSEQ multiplex PCR; TCRdb's table is partial and in-frame only. V and J calls and clone size are those listed in that table; D and trimming were worked out from the DNA. There are approximately 300,000 clones in the sample; 90% occur only once, and around 4.5% lies in the top ten. This CDR3 contains 15 residues. Per the germline V gene, CDR1 is MNHNS and CDR2 is SASEGT. V was pared by 4 bases and J by 6 bases, with 13 bases between. The TCR was taken from a woman aged 18-30 years with acute COVID-19. V and J are TRBV6-1 and TRBJ1-6, with D maybe TRBD1 (5 bases). Sequencing was performed on PBMCs or T cells enriched from blood (not recorded which). CDR3 loop: CASSVREVVNSPLHF. The CDR3 nucleotides read TGTGCCAGCAGTGTCAGGGAAGTTGTTAATTCACCCCTCCACTTT.